One and the same sample provided the 31 T cell receptor beta chains below, sequenced in a study of blood T cell repertoires in COVID-19. Assay used: immunoSEQ multiplex PCR; TCRdb lists only in-frame clones, some missing. The repertoire consists of some 320,000 clones, with 90% occurring once and the leading ten covering about 4%. Material for sequencing was PBMCs or T cells enriched from blood (not recorded which). The receptors stem from a woman aged 25 to 39 who had been exposed to COVID-19.

The chain couples TRBV28 to TRBJ1-5, with unresolved D. CDR1 MDHEN and CDR2 SYDVKM come from the germline V gene. CDR3 length: 13 residues. The V end lost 1 base, the J end lost 7 bases, and 8 bases lay between the germline ends. In nucleotides, the CDR3 is TGTGCCAGCAGTTTATCCCCACGGCAGCCCCAGCATTTT. Translated, it gives CASSLSPRQPQHF.

This chain uses TRBV6-2 or TRBV6-3 with TRBJ2-1; D is unresolved. The CDR3 runs 15 residues. Trimming cost V 6 bases and J 6 bases, with 18 bases left between them. Germline CDR1 is MNHEY and CDR2 is SVGEGT. CDR3 nucleotides: TGTGCCAGCAGCGCAGTGGCTACGTGGAGCAATGAGCAGTTCTTC. Amino acids: CASSAVATWSNEQFF.

This chain links TRBV19 with TRBJ1-5; TRBD1 aligns across 8 bases. Germline loops: CDR1 LNHDA, CDR2 SQIVND (reference sequence). The ends lost 0 bases at V and 6 bases at J; junction bases unmatched: 7. This CDR3 is built from 16 residues. The CDR3 reads CASSIDPGQGGQPQHF. The DNA for the CDR3 is TGTGCCAGTAGTATAGACCCTGGACAGGGTGGTCAGCCCCAGCATTTT.

The CDR3: CASSYSIGGWGTQYF. The CDR3 nucleotides read TGTGCCAGCAGTTACAGTATCGGGGGTTGGGGGACCCAGTACTTC. V gene TRBV6-2 or TRBV6-3 combines with J gene TRBJ2-5, with D maybe TRBD2 (6 bases). V was pared by 2 bases and J by 7 bases, with 17 bases between. The CDR3 has 15 residues. Germline loops: CDR1 MNHEY, CDR2 SVGEGT.

This chain uses TRBV30 with TRBJ2-1; maybe TRBD1 (5 bases). This CDR3 region has 12 residues. The V gene lost 1 base and the J gene lost 9 bases, with 10 bases spanning the gap. The V gene's germline CDR1 is GTSNPN and CDR2 SVGIG (reference sequence). As DNA, the CDR3 is TGTGCCTGGAGTGCAGGGTTAGGTGAGCAGTTCTTC. It yields the protein CAWSAGLGEQFF.

The chain has TRBV7-3 and TRBJ2-1, with a possible D match to TRBD2 (7 bases). CDR1 and CDR2 from the germline V gene are SGHTA and FQGTGA. The V and J ends lost 5 bases and 8 bases respectively, with 13 bases between them. This CDR3 is built from 13 residues. CDR3 nucleotides: TGTGCCAGCAGCACCACGCGGGGGCATGAGCAGTTCTTC. Translation gives CASSTTRGHEQFF.

J is TRBJ1-1 and V is TRBV10-3; 7 nucleotides line up with TRBD1. J lost 1 base, V lost 7 bases, and 9 bases had no gene match. Germline assignment: CDR1 ENHRY and CDR2 SYGVKD. This CDR3 spans 15 amino acids. CDR3 loop: CAIKKGQTKNTEAFF. For the CDR3, the DNA is TGTGCCATCAAGAAGGGACAGACCAAGAACACTGAAGCTTTCTTT.

The J gene is TRBJ1-2, the V gene TRBV5-5; D is perhaps TRBD1 (5 bases). There are 13 residues in the CDR3. Trimming shortened V by 5 bases and J by 4 bases, and 12 bases separated the two germline ends. Germline V CDR1 and CDR2: SGHKS, YYEKEE (reference sequence). The CDR3 region has the DNA TGTGCCAGCAGTCGGCGGGGCGCCTATGGCTACACCTTC. Protein sequence: CASSRRGAYGYTF. Full variable domain (missing parts from reference TRBV5-5 and TRBJ1-2): DAGVTQSPTHLIKTRGQQVTLRCSPISGHKSVSWYQQVLGQGPQFIFQYYEKEERGRGNFPDRFSARQFPNYSSELNVNALLLGDSALYLCASSRRGAYGYTFGSGTRLTVV.

This chain uses TRBV14 with TRBJ2-7; no reliable D call. This CDR3 contains 19 residues. V shed 0 bases and J shed 2 bases, with 23 bases lying between them. In germline, CDR1 is SGHDN, CDR2 FVKESK. The CDR3: CASSQDPQTHGNWAYEQYF. CDR3 DNA: TGTGCCAGCAGCCAAGATCCTCAGACACATGGAAATTGGGCCTACGAGCAGTACTTC.

About this clone itself: Compared with germline, one end of the junction differs, possibly owing to a read error. The chain is built from TRBV12-3 or TRBV12-4 and TRBJ1-2; TRBD1 is a possible D gene (5 bases). The CDR3 is 12 residues long. CDR3 in amino acids: CASSFTGTGTFF. DNA of the CDR3: TGTGCCAGCAGTTTCACCGGGACTGGAACTTTCTTC.

In this sample, this clone turned up once. The chain combines TRBV3-1 (or the pseudogene TRBV3-2) with TRBJ2-2, with a weak D call TRBD2 (5 bases). From germline, CDR1 is LGHDT and CDR2 YNNKEL (reference sequence). V lost 4 bases, J lost 3 bases, and 12 bases lay in between. The CDR3 covers 15 residues. The CDR3 DNA reads as TGTGCCAGCAGCCCCGGGATACAGTACACCGGGGAGCTGTTTTTT. Translating gives CASSPGIQYTGELFF.

The rearrangement links TRBV11-1 to TRBJ1-6, with D perhaps matching TRBD1 (5 bases). CDR1 is SGHAT and CDR2 is FQDESV in the germline V gene (reference sequence). V lost 3 bases and J lost 5, with 11 bases in between. The CDR3 has 15 amino acids. CDR3 nucleotide sequence: TGTGCCAGCAGCTTCCAGGGCGGTAATAATTCACCCCTCCACTTT. Translating it yields CASSFQGGNNSPLHF.

The chain employs TRBV7-6 and TRBJ2-5; D is perhaps TRBD2 (5 bases). CDR3 length: 13 amino acids. Trimming pared 3 bases from V and 1 base from J, leaving 6 bases between. Germline V gene sequence: CDR1 SGHVS, CDR2 FNYEAQ. The CDR3 DNA reads as TGTGCCAGCAGCTTCGGGGTCCAAGAGACCCAGTACTTC. It codes for CASSFGVQETQYF.

The V gene is TRBV7-8, the J gene TRBJ2-4; D possibly corresponds to TRBD1 (5 bases). V lost 5 bases to trimming and J lost 0 bases, with 11 bases between them. The V gene's germline CDR1 is SGHVS and CDR2 FQNEAQ. The CDR3 length is 15 residues. In DNA form, the CDR3 reads TGTGCCAGCAGCGAGCAGGGTTTAGCCAAAAACATTCAGTACTTC. It encodes CASSEQGLAKNIQYF.

The chain carries TRBV9 and TRBJ1-1, with TRBD1 matching over 7 bases. V dropped 4 bases and J dropped 7; count of bases not matched to a gene: 13. The germline gives CDR1 SGDLS, CDR2 YYNGEE. CDR3 length equals 15 residues. The CDR3: CASSPGQWGDNEAFF. The CDR3 DNA sequence: TGTGCCAGCAGCCCGGGACAGTGGGGGGATAATGAAGCTTTCTTT.

The chain employs TRBV4-1 and TRBJ1-1; 8 bases align to TRBD1. Germline V lookup: CDR1 MGHRA, CDR2 YSYEKL. The V gene end was trimmed by 7 bases and the J gene end by 4 bases; junction bases not matched to a gene: 20. The CDR3 is 18 amino acids. As DNA, the CDR3 is TGCGCCAGCACCCACAGCGGGGCAGGGGGCTTGAGGGGCACTGAAGCTTTCTTT. As protein: CASTHSGAGGLRGTEAFF.

The chain joins TRBV7-9 to TRBJ2-3; D is unresolved. Germline lookup yields CDR1 SEHNR and CDR2 FQNEAQ (reference sequence). Trimming shortened V by 5 bases and J by 5 bases, and 23 bases separated the two germline ends. This CDR3 spans 17 amino acids. The CDR3 nucleotides read TGTGCCAGCAGCCCTTTAATAATACCCGGAGCAAAAGATACGCAGTATTTT. This gives the protein CASSPLIIPGAKDTQYF.

The rearrangement links TRBV2 to TRBJ1-2; D is perhaps TRBD1 (6 bases). Germline CDR1 is SNHLY and CDR2 is FYNNEI. The CDR3 is made up of 14 amino acids. Trimming shortened V by 4 bases and J by 4 bases, and 13 bases separated the two germline ends. The CDR3 here is CASSVTGISYGYTF. The CDR3 nucleotides are TGTGCCAGCAGTGTCACAGGGATCTCCTATGGCTACACCTTC.

The chain links TRBV3-1 (or the pseudogene TRBV3-2) to TRBJ1-1; 8 positions match TRBD1. This CDR3 is built from 13 residues. Germline values: CDR1 LGHDT, CDR2 YNNKEL (reference sequence). The ends lost 10 bases at V and 1 base at J; junction bases unmatched: 5. This CDR3 reads CATSTGANTEAFF. In DNA, the CDR3 is TGTGCCACGTCGACAGGGGCGAACACTGAAGCTTTCTTT.

This sequence joins TRBV27 and TRBJ1-6; TRBD1 matches at 8 bases. J gave up 9 bases and V 9 bases, and 7 bases lay outside the gene matches. Germline V lookup: CDR1 MNHEY, CDR2 SMNVEV (reference sequence). The CDR3 contains 13 residues. In DNA form, the CDR3 reads TGTGCCAGTCAGGGGGCGCGGGGTTCACCCCTCCACTTT. It specifies CASQGARGSPLHF.

The chain has TRBV5-6 and TRBJ1-1, with 8 positions matching TRBD1. Looked up from germline, CDR1 is SGHDT and CDR2 is YYEEEE. J lost 2 bases, V lost 4 bases, and 13 bases had no gene match. The CDR3 loop spans 17 amino acids. CDR3 protein: CASSPDLGQGGNTEAFF. Here the CDR3 DNA reads TGTGCCAGCAGCCCGGATCTCGGACAGGGAGGTAACACTGAAGCTTTCTTT.

This clone occurred once. The V and J genes are TRBV19 and TRBJ1-1, with 9 bases matching TRBD1. With V trimmed by 5 bases and J by 4 bases, 14 bases remained unmatched. Germline V gene lookup returns CDR1 LNHDA and CDR2 SQIVND (reference sequence). The CDR3 loop spans 17 amino acids. The CDR3 reads CASSLGQGRVMGTEAFF. The CDR3 DNA reads as TGTGCCAGTAGTTTGGGACAGGGTCGCGTGATGGGCACTGAAGCTTTCTTT.

This chain uses TRBV12-3 or TRBV12-4 with TRBJ1-1; perhaps TRBD1 as D (5 bases). CDR3 length equals 12 residues. V was pared by 5 bases and J by 5 bases, with 9 bases between. The CDR3 is CASSPRDTEAFF. CDR3 nucleotides: TGTGCCAGCAGTCCCAGGGATACTGAAGCTTTCTTT.

V and J are TRBV11-3 and TRBJ1-1; tentatively, D is TRBD1 (6 bases). Germline V gene data show CDR1 as SGHNT and CDR2 as YENEEA. V gave up 5 bases and J gave up 1 base, with 17 bases separating them. The CDR3 contains 16 residues. The CDR3 loop reads CASSRGMGTPNTEAFF. In nucleotides, the CDR3 is TGTGCCAGCAGCCGCGGTATGGGGACACCGAACACTGAAGCTTTCTTT.

CDR3 amino acids: CASRVRGASTEAFF. Here the CDR3 DNA reads TGTGCCAGCAGAGTACGGGGTGCGAGCACTGAAGCTTTCTTT. The rearrangement uses TRBV6-5 and TRBJ1-1; D is unresolved. This CDR3 comprises 14 residues. Germline CDR1 is MNHEY and CDR2 is SVGAGI. V shed 6 bases and J shed 4 bases, with 15 bases lying between them.

The rearrangement links TRBV4-1 to TRBJ2-2; TRBD1 matches at 8 bases. Looked up from germline, CDR1 is MGHRA and CDR2 is YSYEKL. J lost 6 bases, V lost 8 bases, and 14 bases had no gene match. This CDR3 comprises 16 residues. CDR3: CASRTRDRGRAGELFF. CDR3 in DNA: TGCGCCAGCCGTACCCGTGACAGGGGAAGGGCCGGGGAGCTGTTTTTT.

This chain uses TRBV6-5 with TRBJ1-6; D ambiguous. The CDR3 runs to 16 residues. The V and J ends lost 2 bases and 6 bases respectively, with 14 bases between them. Germline-derived CDR1 and CDR2 are MNHEY and SVGAGI. The CDR3: CASSYSQVLLNSPLHF. The CDR3 DNA reads TGTGCCAGCAGTTACAGCCAGGTCCTCCTTAATTCACCCCTCCACTTT.

This clone was seen only a few times. The J gene is TRBJ1-2, the V gene TRBV3-1 (or the pseudogene TRBV3-2); a possible D gene is TRBD1 (6 bases). V dropped 3 bases and J dropped 1 base, with 9 bases sitting between them. Germline V gives CDR1 LGHDT, CDR2 YNNKEL (reference sequence). This CDR3 comprises 14 residues. CDR3 loop: CASSHGGVNYGYTF. CDR3 nucleotides: TGTGCCAGCAGCCATGGGGGCGTTAACTATGGCTACACCTTC.

The chain joins TRBV25-1 to TRBJ2-5; 8 nucleotides agree with TRBD2. Trimming at V came to 3 bases and at J to 5 bases, leaving 11 bases not matched to a gene. The CDR3 runs to 16 residues. Germline V CDR1 and CDR2: MGHDK, SYGVNS. The CDR3 sequence: CASSEGTRGDEETQYF. The CDR3 DNA sequence: TGTGCCAGCAGTGAGGGGACTAGGGGTGATGAGGAGACCCAGTACTTC.

This sequence joins TRBV30 and TRBJ2-5; 15 nucleotides line up with TRBD2. Looked up from germline, CDR1 is GTSNPN and CDR2 is SVGIG (reference sequence). After removal of 5 bases from V and 7 bases from J, the junction contained 8 bases not matched to a gene. CDR3 length: 15 amino acids. CDR3 residues: CAWGLAGGSVGTQYF. The CDR3 coding sequence is TGTGCCTGGGGACTAGCGGGGGGGTCGGTCGGGACCCAGTACTTC.

The V call is TRBV29-1, the J call TRBJ2-5; D uncertain. Germline loops: CDR1 SQVTM, CDR2 ANQGSEA. Trimming cost V 2 bases and J 5 bases, with 9 bases left between them. This CDR3 is 12 amino acids long. CDR3 residues: CSVEFFAETQYF. CDR3 bases: TGCAGCGTTGAATTTTTCGCGGAGACCCAGTACTTC. The whole variable domain, filled in from reference TRBV29-1 and TRBJ2-5, reads SAVISQKPSRDICQRGTSLTIQCQVDSQVTMMFWYRQQPGQSLTLIATANQGSEATYESGFVIDKFPISRPNLTFSTLTVSNMSPEDSSIYLCSVEFFAETQYFGPGTRLLVL.